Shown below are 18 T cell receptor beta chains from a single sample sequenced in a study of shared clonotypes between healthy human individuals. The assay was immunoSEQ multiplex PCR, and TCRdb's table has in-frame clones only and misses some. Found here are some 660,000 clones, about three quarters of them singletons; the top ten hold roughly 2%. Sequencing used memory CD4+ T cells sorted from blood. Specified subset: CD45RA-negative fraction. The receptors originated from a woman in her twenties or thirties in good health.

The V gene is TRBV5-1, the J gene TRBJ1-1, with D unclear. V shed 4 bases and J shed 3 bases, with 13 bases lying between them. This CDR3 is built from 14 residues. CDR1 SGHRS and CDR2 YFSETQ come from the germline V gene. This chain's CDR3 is CASSHWEGYTEAFF. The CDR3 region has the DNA TGCGCCAGCAGCCACTGGGAAGGGTACACTGAAGCTTTCTTT.

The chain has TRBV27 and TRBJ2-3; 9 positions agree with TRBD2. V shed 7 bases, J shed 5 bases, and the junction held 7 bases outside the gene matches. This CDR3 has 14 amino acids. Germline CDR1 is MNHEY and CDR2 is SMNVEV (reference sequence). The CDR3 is CASKAGGLGDTQYF. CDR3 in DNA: TGTGCCAGCAAAGCGGGAGGTCTCGGAGATACGCAGTATTTT.

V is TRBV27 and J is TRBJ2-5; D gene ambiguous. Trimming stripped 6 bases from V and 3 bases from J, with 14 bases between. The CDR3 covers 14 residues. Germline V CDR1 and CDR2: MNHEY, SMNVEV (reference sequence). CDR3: CASRNHAFKETQYF. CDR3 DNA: TGTGCCAGCAGGAACCACGCCTTTAAAGAGACCCAGTACTTC.

The CDR3 sequence is CASSLFQLGELFF. CDR3 bases: TGTGCCAGCAGCTTGTTTCAACTTGGGGAGCTGTTTTTT. This sequence joins TRBV7-9 and TRBJ2-2; the D is unclear. Looked up from germline, CDR1 is SEHNR and CDR2 is FQNEAQ (reference sequence). The CDR3 is 13 amino acids. Trimming pared 3 bases from V and 8 bases from J, leaving 10 bases between.

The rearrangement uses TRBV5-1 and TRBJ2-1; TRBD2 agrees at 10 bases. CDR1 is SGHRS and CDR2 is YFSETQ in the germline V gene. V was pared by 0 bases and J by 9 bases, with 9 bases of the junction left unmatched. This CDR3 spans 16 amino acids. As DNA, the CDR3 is TGCGCCAGCAGCTTGGTAGCTAGCGGGAGCATCAGTGAGCAGTTCTTC. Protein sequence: CASSLVASGSISEQFF.

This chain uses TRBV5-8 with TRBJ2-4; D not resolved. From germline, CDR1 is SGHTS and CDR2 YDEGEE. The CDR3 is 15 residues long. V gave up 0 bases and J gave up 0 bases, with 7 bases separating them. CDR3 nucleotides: TGTGCCAGCAGCTTGGGTCACCTAGCCAAAAACATTCAGTACTTC. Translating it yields CASSLGHLAKNIQYF.

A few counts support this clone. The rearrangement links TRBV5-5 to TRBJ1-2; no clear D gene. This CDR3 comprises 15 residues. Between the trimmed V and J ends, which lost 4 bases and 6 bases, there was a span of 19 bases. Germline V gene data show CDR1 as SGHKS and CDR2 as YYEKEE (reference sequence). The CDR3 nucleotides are TGTGCCAGCAGCACTGGCCCGAACCAGCCAAATGGCTACACCTTC. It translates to CASSTGPNQPNGYTF.

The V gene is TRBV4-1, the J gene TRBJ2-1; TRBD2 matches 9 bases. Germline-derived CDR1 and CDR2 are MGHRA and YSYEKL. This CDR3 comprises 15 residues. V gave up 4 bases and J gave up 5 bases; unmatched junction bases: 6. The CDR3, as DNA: TGCGCCAGCAGCCCGGGACTAGCTAAGAACAATGAGCAGTTCTTC. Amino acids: CASSPGLAKNNEQFF.

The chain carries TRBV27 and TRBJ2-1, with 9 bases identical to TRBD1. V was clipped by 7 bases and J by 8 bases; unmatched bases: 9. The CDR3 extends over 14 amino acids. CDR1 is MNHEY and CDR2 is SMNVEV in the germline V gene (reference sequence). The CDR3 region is CASIRDRAHYEQFF. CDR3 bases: TGTGCCAGCATTAGGGACAGGGCTCACTATGAGCAGTTCTTC.

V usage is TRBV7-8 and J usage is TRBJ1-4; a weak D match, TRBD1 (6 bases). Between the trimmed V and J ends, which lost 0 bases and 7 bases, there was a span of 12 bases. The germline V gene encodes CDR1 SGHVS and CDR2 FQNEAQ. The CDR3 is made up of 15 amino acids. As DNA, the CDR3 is TGTGCCAGCAGCTTAGCATCAGGGGTGGGTGAAAAACTGTTTTTT. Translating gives CASSLASGVGEKLFF.

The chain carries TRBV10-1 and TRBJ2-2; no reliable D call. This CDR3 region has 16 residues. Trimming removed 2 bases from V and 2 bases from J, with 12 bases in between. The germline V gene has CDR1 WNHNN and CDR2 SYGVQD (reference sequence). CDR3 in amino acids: CASSERRDSNTGELFF. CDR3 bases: TGCGCCAGCAGTGAGAGGCGAGACTCAAACACCGGGGAGCTGTTTTTT.

This CDR3 reads CASRGHPNTEAFF. CDR3 coding DNA: TGCGCCAGCAGGGGACACCCGAACACTGAAGCTTTCTTT. V usage is TRBV10-2 and J usage is TRBJ1-1; the D gene is possibly TRBD1 (6 bases). The CDR3 has 13 residues. Germline V gives CDR1 WSHSY, CDR2 SAAADI. The V end lost 6 bases, the J end lost 1 base, and 9 bases lay between the germline ends.

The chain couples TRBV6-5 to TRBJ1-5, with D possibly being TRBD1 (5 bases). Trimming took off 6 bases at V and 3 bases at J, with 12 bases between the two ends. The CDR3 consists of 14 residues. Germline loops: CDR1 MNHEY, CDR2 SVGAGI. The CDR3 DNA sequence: TGTGCCAGCAGCCCCGGGACGTTCAATCAGCCCCAGCATTTT. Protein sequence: CASSPGTFNQPQHF.

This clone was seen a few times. CDR3 region: CAWSVRGLQKETQYF. Here the CDR3 DNA reads TGTGCCTGGAGTGTGAGGGGGCTCCAAAAGGAGACCCAGTACTTC. The gene calls are TRBV30 and TRBJ2-5; 7 bases line up with TRBD1. J was trimmed by 5 bases and V by 0 bases; bases with no gene match: 9. Germline V gene lookup returns CDR1 GTSNPN and CDR2 SVGIG (reference sequence). This CDR3 spans 15 amino acids. The whole variable domain, filled in from reference TRBV30 and TRBJ2-5, reads SQTIHQWPATLVQPVGSPLSLECTVEGTSNPNLYWYRQAAGRGLQLLFYSVGIGQISSEVPQNLSASRPQDRQFILSSKKLLLSDSGFYLCAWSVRGLQKETQYFGPGTRLLVL.

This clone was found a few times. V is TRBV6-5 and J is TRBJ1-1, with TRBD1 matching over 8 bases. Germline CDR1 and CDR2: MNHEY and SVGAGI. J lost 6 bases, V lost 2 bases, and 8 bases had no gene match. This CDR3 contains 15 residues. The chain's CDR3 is CASSYRGQGRAEAFF. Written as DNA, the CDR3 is TGTGCCAGCAGTTACAGAGGACAGGGCCGGGCTGAAGCTTTCTTT.

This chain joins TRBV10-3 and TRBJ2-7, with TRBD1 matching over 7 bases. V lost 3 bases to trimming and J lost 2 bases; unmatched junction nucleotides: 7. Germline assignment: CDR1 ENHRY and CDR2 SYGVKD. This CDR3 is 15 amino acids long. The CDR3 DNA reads TGTGCCATCAGTGATGGGGCGACAGGGACCTACGAGCAGTACTTC. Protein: CAISDGATGTYEQYF.

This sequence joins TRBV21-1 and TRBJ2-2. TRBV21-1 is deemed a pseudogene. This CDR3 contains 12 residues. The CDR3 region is CASSRGAGELFF. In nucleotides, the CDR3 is TGTGCCAGCAGCAGAGGGGCCGGGGAGCTGTTTTTT.

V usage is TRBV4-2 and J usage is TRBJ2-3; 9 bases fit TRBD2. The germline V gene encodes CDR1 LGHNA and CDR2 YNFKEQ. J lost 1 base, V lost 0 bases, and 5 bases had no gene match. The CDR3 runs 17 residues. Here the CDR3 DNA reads TGTGCCAGCAGCCAAGATCTCCGGACTAGCGGCACAGATACGCAGTATTTT. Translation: CASSQDLRTSGTDTQYF.